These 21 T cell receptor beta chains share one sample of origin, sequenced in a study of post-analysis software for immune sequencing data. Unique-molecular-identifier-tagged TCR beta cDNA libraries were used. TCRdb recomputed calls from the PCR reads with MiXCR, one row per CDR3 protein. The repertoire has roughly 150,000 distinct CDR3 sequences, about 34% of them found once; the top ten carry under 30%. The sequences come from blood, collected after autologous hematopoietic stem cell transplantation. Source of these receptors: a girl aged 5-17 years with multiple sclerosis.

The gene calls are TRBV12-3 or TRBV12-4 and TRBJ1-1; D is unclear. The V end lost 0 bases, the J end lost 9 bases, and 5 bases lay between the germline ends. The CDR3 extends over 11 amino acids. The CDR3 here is CASSLAAQAFF. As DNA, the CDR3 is TGTGCCAGCAGTTTAGCGGCCCAAGCTTTCTTT.

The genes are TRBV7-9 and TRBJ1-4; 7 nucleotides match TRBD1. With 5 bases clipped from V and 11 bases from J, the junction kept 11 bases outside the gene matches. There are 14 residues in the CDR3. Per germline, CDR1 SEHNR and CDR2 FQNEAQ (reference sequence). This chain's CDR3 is CASSASPHRGKLFF. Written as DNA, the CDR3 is TGTGCCAGCAGCGCGAGTCCCCACAGGGGCAAACTGTTTTTT.

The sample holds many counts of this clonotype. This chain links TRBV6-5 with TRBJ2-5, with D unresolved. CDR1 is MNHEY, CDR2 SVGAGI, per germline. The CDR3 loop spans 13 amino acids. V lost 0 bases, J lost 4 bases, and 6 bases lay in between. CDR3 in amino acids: CASSYSVVETQYF. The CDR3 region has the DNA TGTGCCAGCAGTTACTCCGTAGTAGAGACCCAGTACTTC.

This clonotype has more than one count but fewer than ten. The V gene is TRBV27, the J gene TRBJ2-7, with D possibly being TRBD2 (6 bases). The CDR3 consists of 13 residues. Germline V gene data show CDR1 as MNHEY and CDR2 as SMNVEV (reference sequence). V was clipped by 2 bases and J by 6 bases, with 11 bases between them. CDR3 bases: TGTGCCAGCAGTTTAAGGCGGGAAACCGAGCAGTACTTC. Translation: CASSLRRETEQYF.

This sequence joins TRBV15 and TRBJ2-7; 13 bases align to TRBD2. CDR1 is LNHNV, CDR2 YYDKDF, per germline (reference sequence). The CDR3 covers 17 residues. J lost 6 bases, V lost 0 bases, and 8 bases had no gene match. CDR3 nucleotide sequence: TGTGCCACCAGCAGAGATGAAGTCAGACTAGCGGGAGGCGAGCAGTACTTC. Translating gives CATSRDEVRLAGGEQYF.

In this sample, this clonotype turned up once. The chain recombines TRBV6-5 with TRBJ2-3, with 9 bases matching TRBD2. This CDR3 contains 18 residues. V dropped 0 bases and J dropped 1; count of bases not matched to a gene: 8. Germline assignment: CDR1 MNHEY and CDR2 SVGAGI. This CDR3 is CASSYSMTTSGRTDTQYF. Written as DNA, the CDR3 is TGTGCCAGCAGTTACTCGATGACGACTAGCGGACGCACAGATACGCAGTATTTT.

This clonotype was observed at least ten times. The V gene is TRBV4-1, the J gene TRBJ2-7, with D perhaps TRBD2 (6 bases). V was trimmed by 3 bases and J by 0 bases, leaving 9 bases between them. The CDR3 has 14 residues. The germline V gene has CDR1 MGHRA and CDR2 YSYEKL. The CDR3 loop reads CASSQASDSYEQYF. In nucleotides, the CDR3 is TGCGCCAGCAGCCAGGCTAGCGACTCCTACGAGCAGTACTTC.

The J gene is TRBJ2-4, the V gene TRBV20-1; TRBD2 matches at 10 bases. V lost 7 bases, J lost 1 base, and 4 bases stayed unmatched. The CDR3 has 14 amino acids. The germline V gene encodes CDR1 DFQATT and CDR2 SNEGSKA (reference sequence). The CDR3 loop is CSVQAGGAKNIQYF. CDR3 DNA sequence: TGCAGTGTCCAAGCGGGGGGGGCCAAAAACATTCAGTACTTC.

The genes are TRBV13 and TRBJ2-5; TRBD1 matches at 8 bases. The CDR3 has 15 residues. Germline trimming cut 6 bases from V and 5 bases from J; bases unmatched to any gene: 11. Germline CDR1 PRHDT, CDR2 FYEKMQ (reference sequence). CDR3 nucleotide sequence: TGTGCCAGCAGTCACACTCAGGGGGCGCGGGAGACCCAGTACTTC. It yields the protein CASSHTQGARETQYF.

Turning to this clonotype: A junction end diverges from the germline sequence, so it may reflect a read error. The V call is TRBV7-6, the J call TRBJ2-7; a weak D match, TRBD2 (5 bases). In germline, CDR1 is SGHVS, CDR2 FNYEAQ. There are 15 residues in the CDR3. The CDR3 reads CASSLGGLSDYERYF. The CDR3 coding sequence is TGTGCCAGCAGCTTAGGCGGGCTCTCCGACTACGAGCGGTACTTC.

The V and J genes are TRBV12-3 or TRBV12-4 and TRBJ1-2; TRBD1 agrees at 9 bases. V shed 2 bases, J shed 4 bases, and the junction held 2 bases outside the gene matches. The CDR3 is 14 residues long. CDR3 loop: CASSLTGGIYGYTF. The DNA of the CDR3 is TGTGCCAGCAGTTTAACAGGGGGCATCTATGGCTACACCTTC.

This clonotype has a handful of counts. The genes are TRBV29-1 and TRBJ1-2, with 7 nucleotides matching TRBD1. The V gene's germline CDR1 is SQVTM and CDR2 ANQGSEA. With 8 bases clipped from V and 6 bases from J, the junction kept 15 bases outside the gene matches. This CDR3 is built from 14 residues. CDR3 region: CSIWGETGSDGYTF. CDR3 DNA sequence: TGCAGCATTTGGGGGGAGACAGGGTCCGATGGCTACACCTTC. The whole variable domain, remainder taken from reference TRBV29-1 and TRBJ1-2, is SAVISQKPSRDICQRGTSLTIQCQVDSQVTMMFWYRQQPGQSLTLIATANQGSEATYESGFVIDKFPISRPNLTFSTLTVSNMSPEDSSIYLCSIWGETGSDGYTFGSGTRLTVV.

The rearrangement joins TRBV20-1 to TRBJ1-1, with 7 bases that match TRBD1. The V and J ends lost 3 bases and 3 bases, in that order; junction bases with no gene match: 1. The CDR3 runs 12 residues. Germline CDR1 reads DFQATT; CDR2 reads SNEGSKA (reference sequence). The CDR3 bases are TGCAGTGCTAGCGACAGGGACACTGAAGCTTTCTTT. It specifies CSASDRDTEAFF.

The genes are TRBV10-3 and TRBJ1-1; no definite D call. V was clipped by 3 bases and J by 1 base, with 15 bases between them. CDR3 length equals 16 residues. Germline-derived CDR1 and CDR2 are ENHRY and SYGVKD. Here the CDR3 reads CAISEGTSYRNTEAFF. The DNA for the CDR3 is TGTGCCATCAGTGAAGGAACATCCTACCGGAACACTGAAGCTTTCTTT.

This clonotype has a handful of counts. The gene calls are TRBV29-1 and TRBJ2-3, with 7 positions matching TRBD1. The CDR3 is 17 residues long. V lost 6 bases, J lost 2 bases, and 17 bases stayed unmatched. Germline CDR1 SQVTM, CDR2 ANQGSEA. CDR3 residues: CSVELTGAHYSTDTQYF. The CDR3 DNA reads TGCAGCGTGGAACTAACAGGGGCCCACTACTCCACAGATACGCAGTATTTT.

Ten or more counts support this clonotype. The CDR3 DNA is TGCAGCGTTGAACCTGCAGGGGATGAGCAGTTCTTC. This sequence encodes CSVEPAGDEQFF. The chain links TRBV29-1 to TRBJ2-1; a weak D match, TRBD1 (6 bases). Trimming pared 2 bases from V and 8 bases from J, leaving 10 bases between. Germline CDR1 reads SQVTM; CDR2 reads ANQGSEA. The CDR3 extends over 12 amino acids.

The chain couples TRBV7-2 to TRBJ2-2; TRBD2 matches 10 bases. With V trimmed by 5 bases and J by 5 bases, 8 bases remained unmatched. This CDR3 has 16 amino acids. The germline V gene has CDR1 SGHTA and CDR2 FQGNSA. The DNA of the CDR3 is TGTGCCAGCAGCACGGCTAGCGGGAGAGGGACCGGGGAGCTGTTTTTT. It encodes CASSTASGRGTGELFF.

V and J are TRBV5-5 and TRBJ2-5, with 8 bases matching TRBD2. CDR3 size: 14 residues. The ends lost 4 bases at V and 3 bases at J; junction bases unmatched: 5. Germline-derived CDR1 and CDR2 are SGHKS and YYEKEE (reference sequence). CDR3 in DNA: TGTGCCAGCAGCCGGGGACTAGGAAAAGAGACCCAGTACTTC. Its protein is CASSRGLGKETQYF.

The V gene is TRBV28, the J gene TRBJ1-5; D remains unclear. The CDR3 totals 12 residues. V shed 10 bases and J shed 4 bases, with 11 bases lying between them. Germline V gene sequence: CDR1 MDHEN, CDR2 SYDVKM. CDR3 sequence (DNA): TGTGCCAACTCGCCTGATAATCAGCCCCAGCATTTT. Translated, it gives CANSPDNQPQHF.

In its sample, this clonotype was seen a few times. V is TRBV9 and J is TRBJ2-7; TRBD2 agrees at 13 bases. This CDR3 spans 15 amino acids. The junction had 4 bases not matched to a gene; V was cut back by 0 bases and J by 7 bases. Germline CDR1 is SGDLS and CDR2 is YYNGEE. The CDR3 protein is CASSVGTSGRGEQYF. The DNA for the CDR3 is TGTGCCAGCAGCGTAGGGACTAGCGGGAGAGGGGAGCAGTACTTC.

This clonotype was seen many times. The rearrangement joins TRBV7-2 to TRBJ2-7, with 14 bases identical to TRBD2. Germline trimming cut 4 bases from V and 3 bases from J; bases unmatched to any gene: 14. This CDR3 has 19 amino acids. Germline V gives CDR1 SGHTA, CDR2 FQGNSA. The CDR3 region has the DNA TGTGCCAGCAGCTGGAAGACTAGCGGGAGGGCCAATAGTCTCTACGAGCAGTACTTC. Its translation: CASSWKTSGRANSLYEQYF.